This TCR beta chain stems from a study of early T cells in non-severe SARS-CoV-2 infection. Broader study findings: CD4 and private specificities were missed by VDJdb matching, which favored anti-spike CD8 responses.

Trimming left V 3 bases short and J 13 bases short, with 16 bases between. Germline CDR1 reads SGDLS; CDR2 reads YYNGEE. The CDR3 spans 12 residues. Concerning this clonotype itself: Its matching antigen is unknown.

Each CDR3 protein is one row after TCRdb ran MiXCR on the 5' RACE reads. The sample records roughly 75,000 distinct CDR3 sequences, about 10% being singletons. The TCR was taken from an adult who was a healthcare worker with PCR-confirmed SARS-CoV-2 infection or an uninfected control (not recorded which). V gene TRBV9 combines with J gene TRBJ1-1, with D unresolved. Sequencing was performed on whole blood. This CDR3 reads CASSAQRRKLFF. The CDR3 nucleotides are TGTGCCAGCAGCGCCCAGAGGAGGAAGCTTTTCTTT.